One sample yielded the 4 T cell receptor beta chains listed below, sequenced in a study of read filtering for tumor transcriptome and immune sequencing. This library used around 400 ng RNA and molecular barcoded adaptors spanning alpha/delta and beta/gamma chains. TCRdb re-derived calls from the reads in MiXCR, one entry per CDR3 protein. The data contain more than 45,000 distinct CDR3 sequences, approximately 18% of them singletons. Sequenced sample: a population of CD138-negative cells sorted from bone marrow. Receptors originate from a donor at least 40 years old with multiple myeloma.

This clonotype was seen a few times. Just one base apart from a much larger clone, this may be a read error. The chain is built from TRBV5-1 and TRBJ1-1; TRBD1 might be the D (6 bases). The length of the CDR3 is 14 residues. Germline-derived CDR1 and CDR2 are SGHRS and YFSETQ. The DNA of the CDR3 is TGCGCCAGCGAGCCAGGGGACCGGGTCACTGAAGCTCTCTTT. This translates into CASEPGDRVTEALF.

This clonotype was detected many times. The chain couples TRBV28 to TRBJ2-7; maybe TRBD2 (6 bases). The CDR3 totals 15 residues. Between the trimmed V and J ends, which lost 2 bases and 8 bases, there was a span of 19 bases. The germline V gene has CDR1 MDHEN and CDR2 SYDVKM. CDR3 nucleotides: TGTGCCAGCAGTTTAGTAGGAGACGGGGGATACCAGCAGTACTTC. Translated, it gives CASSLVGDGGYQQYF.

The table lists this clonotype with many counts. Here the CDR3 reads CASSSVTTGELFF. CDR3 coding DNA: TGTGCCAGCAGCTCTGTGACGACCGGGGAGCTGTTTTTT. V gene TRBV11-2 combines with J gene TRBJ2-2, with D unresolved. V lost 4 bases, J lost 5 bases, and 8 bases lay in between. CDR3 length: 13 residues. Per germline, CDR1 SGHAT and CDR2 FQNNGV.

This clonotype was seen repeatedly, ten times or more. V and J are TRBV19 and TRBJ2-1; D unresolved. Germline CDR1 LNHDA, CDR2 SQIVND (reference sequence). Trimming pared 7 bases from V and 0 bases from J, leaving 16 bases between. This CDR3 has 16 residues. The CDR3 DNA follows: TGTGCCAGTACCGAAAGGGTGCGGAGCTCCTACAATGAGCAGTTCTTC. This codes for CASTERVRSSYNEQFF.